This record covers a single T cell receptor beta chain. The sample originates from a study of blood T cell repertoires in COVID-19. Authors' methods: Amplifying reference gene primers gave estimates of nucleated cell counts. Some clones are missing from TCRdb's copy, which holds only in-frame ones; the method was immunoSEQ multiplex PCR. V, J and clone size derive from that table, while D and trimming were established from the DNA sequence. The sample has about 100,000 clones; roughly nine tenths are singletons. The CDR3 loop spans 15 amino acids. Germline V gene lookup returns CDR1 LGHNA and CDR2 YNFKEQ. V lost 0 bases, J lost 6 bases, and 14 bases lay in between.

The material sequenced was peripheral blood. The receptor's source is a man aged 55 to 70 with acute or convalescent COVID-19. This chain uses TRBV4-2 with TRBJ1-2, with D perhaps matching TRBD1 (5 bases). CDR3 coding DNA: TGTGCCAGCAGCCAAGATTGGGCAGGGCAGAATGGCTACACCTTC. This gives the protein CASSQDWAGQNGYTF.